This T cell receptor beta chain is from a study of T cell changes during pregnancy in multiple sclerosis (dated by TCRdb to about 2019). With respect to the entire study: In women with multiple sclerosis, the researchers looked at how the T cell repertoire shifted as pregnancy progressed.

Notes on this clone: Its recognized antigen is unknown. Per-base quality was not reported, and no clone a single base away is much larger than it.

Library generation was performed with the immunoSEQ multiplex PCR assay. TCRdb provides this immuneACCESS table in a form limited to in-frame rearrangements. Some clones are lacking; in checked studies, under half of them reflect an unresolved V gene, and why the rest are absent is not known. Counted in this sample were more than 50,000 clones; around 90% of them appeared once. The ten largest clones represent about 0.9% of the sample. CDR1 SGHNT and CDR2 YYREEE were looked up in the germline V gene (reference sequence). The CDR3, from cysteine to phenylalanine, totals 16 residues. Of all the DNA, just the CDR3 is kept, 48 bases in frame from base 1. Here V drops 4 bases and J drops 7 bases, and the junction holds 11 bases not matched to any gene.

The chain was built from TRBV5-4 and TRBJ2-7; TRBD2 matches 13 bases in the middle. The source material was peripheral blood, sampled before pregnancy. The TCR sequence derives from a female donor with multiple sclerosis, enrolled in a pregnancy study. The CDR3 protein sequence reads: CASSLGTSGAGGEQYF. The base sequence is TGTGCCAGCAGCCTCGGGACTAGCGGGGCTGGGGGAGAGCAGTACTTC.